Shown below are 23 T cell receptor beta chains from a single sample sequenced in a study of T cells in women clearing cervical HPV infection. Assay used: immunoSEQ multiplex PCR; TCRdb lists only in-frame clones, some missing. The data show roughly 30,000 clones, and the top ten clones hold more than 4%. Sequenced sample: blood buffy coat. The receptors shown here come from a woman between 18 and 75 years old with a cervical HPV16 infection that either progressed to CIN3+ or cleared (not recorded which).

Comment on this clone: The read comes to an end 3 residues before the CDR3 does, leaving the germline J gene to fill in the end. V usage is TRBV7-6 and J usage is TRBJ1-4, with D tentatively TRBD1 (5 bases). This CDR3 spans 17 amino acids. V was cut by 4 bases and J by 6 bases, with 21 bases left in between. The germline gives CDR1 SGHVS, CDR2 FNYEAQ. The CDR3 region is CASSSRQAGVGDEKLFF. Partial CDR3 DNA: TGTGCCAGCAGCTCCCGCCAAGCGGGGGTCGGGGATGAAAAA.

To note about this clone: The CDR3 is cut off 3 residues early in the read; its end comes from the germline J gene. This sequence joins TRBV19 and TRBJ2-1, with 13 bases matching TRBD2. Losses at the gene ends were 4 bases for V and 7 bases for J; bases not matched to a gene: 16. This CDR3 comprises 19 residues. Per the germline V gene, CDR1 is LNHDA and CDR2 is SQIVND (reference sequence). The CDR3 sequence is CASSRRGTGTSGMRNEQFF. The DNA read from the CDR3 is TGTGCCAGTAGTAGACGTGGGACAGGGACTAGCGGGATGAGAAATGAG.

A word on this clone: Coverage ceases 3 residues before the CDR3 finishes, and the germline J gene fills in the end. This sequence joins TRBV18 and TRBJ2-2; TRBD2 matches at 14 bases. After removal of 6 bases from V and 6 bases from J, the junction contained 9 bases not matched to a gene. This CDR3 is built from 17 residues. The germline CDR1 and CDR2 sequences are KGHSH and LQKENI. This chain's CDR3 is CASSSGTSGRRAGELFF. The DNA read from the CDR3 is TGTGCCAGCTCGTCCGGGACTAGCGGGAGAAGGGCCGGGGAG.

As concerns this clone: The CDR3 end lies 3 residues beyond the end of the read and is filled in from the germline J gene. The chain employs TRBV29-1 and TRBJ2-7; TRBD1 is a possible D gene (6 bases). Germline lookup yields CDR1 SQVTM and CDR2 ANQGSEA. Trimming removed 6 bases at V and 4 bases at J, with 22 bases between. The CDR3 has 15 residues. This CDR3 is CSVGQWGRLHYEQYF. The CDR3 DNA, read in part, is TGCAGCGTCGGGCAATGGGGGCGACTTCATTACGAG.

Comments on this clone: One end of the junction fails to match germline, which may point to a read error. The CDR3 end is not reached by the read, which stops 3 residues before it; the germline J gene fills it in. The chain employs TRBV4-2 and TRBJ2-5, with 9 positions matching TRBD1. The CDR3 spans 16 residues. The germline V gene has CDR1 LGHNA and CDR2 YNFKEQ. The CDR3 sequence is CASSQAPGQGGETQYF. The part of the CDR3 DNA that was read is TGCGCCAGCAGCCAAGCACCGGGACAGGGTGGAGAGACC.

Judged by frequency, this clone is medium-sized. The CDR3 sequence: CASSERASGSYEQYF. CDR3 DNA, as far as it was read: TGTGCCAGCAGTGAAAGGGCTAGCGGGAGTTACGAG. The chain employs TRBV6-1 and TRBJ2-7; 10 bases align to TRBD2. The read falls 3 residues short of the CDR3 end, and the missing part is taken from the germline J gene. The junction had 5 bases not matched to a gene; V was cut back by 2 bases and J by 4 bases. The CDR3 is made up of 15 amino acids. The germline CDR1 and CDR2 sequences are MNHNS and SASEGT.

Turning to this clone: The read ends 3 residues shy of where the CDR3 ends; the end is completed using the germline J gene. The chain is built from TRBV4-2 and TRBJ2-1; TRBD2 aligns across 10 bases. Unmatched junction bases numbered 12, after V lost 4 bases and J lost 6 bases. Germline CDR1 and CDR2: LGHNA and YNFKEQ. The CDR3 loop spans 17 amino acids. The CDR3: CASSPPSGSPGGNEQFF. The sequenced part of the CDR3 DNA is TGTGCCAGCAGCCCTCCTAGCGGGAGTCCCGGGGGCAATGAG.

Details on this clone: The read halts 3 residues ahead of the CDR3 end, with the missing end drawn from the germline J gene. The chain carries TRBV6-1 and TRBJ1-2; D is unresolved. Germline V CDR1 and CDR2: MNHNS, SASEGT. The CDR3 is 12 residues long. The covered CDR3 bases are TGTGCCAGCAGTGACAGGTCGGAGGGC. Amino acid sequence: CASSDRSEG. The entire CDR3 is CASSDRSEGYTF.

The sequenced part of the CDR3 DNA is TGCAGTGCTCCCGGGACTAGCGGGGGGTCCTACAATGAG. This gives the protein CSAPGTSGGSYNE. The CDR3, in full, reads CSAPGTSGGSYNEQFF. The gene calls are TRBV20-1 and TRBJ2-1; 15 bases map to TRBD2. The read terminates 3 residues ahead of where the CDR3 ends, so the germline J gene completes it. The length of the CDR3 is 16 residues. The V and J ends lost 5 bases and 1 base, in that order; junction bases with no gene match: 3. Germline V gives CDR1 DFQATT, CDR2 SNEGSKA (reference sequence).

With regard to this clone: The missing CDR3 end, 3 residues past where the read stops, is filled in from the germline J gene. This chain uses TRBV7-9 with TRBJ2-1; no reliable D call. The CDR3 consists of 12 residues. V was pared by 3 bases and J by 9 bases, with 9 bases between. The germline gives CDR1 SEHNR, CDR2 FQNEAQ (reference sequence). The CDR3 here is CASSFPGTEQFF. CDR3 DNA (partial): TGTGCCAGCAGCTTTCCCGGTACTGAG. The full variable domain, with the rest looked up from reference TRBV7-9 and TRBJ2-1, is DTGVSQNPRHKITKRGQNVTFRCDPISEHNRLYWYRQTLGQGPEFLTYFQNEAQLEKSRLLSDRFSAERPKGSFSTLEIQRTEQGDSAMYLCASSFPGTEQFFGPGTRLTVL.

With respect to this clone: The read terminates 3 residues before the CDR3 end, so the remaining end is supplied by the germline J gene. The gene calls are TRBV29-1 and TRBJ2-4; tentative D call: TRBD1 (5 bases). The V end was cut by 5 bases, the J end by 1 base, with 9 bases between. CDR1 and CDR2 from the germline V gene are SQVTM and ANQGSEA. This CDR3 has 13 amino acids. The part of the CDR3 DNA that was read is TGCAGCGTTCGGCAGGGTGCCAAAAACATT. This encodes CSVRQGAKNI. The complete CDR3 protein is CSVRQGAKNIQYF.

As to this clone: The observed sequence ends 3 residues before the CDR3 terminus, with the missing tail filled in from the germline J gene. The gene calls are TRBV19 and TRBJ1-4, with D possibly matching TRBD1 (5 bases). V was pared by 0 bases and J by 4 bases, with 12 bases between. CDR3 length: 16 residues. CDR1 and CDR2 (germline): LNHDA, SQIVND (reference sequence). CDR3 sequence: CASSIDRGGRNEKLFF. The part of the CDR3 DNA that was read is TGTGCCAGTAGTATAGATCGCGGGGGTCGTAATGAAAAA.

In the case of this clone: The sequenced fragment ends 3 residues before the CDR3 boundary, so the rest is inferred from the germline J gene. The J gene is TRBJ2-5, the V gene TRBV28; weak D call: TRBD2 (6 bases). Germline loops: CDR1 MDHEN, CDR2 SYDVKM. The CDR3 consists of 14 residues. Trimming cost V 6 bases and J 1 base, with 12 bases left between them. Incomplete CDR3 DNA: TGTGCCAGCAGCAATGGAGGGTTCCAAGAGACC. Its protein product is CASSNGGFQET. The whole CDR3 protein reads CASSNGGFQETQYF.

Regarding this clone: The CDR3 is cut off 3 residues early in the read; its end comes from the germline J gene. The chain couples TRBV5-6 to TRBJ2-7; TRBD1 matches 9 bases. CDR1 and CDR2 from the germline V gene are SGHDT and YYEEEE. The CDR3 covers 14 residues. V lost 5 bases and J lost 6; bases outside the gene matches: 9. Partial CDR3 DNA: TGTGCCAGCAGTACAAGGGACAGGGCCATCGAG. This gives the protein CASSTRDRAIE. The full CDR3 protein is CASSTRDRAIEQYF.

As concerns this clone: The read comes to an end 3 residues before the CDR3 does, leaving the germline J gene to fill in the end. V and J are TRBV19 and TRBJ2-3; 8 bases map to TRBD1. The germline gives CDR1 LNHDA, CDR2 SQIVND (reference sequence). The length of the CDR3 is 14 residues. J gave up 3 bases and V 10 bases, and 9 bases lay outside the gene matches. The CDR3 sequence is CATNRDRTTDTQYF. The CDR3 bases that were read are TGTGCCACCAATCGGGACAGGACAACAGATACG.

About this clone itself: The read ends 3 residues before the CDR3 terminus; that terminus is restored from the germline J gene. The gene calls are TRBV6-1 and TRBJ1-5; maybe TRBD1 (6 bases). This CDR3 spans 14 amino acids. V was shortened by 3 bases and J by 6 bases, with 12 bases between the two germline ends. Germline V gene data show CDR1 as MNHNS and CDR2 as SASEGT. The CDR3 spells CASSDRGGGQPQHF. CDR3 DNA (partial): TGTGCCAGCAGTGACAGGGGCGGGGGTCAGCCC.

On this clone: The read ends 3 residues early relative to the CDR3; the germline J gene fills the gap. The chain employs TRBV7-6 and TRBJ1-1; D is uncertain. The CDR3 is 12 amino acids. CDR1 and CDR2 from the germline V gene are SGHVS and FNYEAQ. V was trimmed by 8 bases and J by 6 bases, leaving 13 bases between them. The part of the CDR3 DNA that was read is TGTGCCAGCCGCGGGGAGACTCCTGAA. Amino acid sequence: CASRGETPE. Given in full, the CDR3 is CASRGETPEAFF.

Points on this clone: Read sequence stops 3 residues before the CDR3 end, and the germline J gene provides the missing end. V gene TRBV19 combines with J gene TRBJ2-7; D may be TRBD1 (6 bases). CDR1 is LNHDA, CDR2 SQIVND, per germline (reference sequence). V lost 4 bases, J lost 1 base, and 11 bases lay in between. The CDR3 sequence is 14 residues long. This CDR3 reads CASSTLGTSYEQYF. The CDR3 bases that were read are TGTGCCAGTAGTACCTTAGGGACATCCTACGAG.

CDR3 DNA, as far as it was read: TGTGCCAGCAGCTTGGCCAAAGGGGGGAACACTGAA. Translated: CASSLAKGGNTE. From start to end, the CDR3 is CASSLAKGGNTEAFF. The V call is TRBV5-4, the J call TRBJ1-1; the D gene is possibly TRBD1 (6 bases). The CDR3 end is not reached by the read, which stops 3 residues before it; the germline J gene fills it in. Germline V gene sequence: CDR1 SGHNT, CDR2 YYREEE (reference sequence). The CDR3 has 15 residues. V was cut by 0 bases and J by 1 base, with 10 bases left in between.

This CDR3 is CASSSRTGRNTEAFF. CDR3 DNA (partial): TGTGCCAGCAGCTCGCGGACAGGGCGGAACACTGAA. The V and J genes are TRBV7-6 and TRBJ1-1, with TRBD1 identical over 8 bases. The DNA ends 3 residues before the CDR3 does, and the rest of the CDR3 is filled in from the germline J gene. Germline CDR1 SGHVS, CDR2 FNYEAQ. CDR3 length: 15 amino acids. Unmatched junction bases numbered 5, after V lost 4 bases and J lost 1 base.

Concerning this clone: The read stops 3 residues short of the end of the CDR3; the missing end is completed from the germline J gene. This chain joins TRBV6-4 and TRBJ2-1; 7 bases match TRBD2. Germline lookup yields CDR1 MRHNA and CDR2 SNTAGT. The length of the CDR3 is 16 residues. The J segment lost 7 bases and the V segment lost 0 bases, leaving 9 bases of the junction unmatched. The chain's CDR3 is CASSDSSRGDANEQFF. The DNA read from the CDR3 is TGTGCCAGCAGTGACTCTTCCCGGGGGGACGCGAATGAG.

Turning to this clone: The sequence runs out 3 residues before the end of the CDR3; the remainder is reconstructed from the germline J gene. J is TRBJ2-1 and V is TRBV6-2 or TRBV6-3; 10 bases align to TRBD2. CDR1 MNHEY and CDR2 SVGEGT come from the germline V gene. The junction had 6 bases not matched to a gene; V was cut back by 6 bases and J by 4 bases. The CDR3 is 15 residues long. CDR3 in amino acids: CASSPRLAGYNEQFF. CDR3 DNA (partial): TGTGCCAGCAGCCCCCGACTAGCGGGTTACAATGAG.

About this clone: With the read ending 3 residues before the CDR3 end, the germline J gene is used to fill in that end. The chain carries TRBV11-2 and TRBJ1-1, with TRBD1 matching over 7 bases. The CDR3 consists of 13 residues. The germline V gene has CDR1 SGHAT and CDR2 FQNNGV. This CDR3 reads CASSLAMTGIAFF. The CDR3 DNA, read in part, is TGTGCCAGCAGCTTAGCTATGACAGGGATA. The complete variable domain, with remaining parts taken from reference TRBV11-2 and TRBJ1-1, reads EAGVAQSPRYKIIEKRQSVAFWCNPISGHATLYWYQQILGQGPKLLIQFQNNGVVDDSQLPKDRFSAERLKGVDSTLKIQPAKLEDSAVYLCASSLAMTGIAFFGQGTRLTVV.